These T cell receptor beta chains were read from a single sample in a study of T cells in Graves' hyperthyroidism and ophthalmopathy. TCRdb called the multiplex PCR reads again in MiXCR, with one record for every CDR3 protein. In the table there are roughly 510,000 distinct CDR3 sequences, around 21% of which are singletons. The sequencing sample was made of blood. The receptors originated from a man aged 18 to 30 with Graves' hyperthyroidism. The CDR3 runs from the conserved cysteine through the conserved F or W. The D gene is left open where the match is weak. Size is omitted from some rows. Given values are once, few, many or a class for expanded clones.

D	V	size	J	CDR3	DNA
.	TRBV2	few	TRBJ2-5	CASSYPTPYQETQYF	TGTGCCAGCAGTTACCCTACACCGTACCAAGAGACCCAGTACTTC
.	TRBV20-1	.	TRBJ2-4	CSVNPGVSKNIQYF	TGCAGTGTCAATCCGGGGGTGTCCAAAAACATTCAGTACTTC
.	TRBV28	.	TRBJ2-7	CASSSSDPPYEQYF	TGTGCCAGCAGTTCGTCGGACCCTCCCTACGAGCAGTACTTC
.	TRBV20-1	many	TRBJ2-2	CSARIGRTGELFF	TGCAGTGCTAGGATCGGGCGCACCGGGGAGCTGTTTTTT
.	TRBV7-9	many	TRBJ2-5	CASSHPQAPGTQYF	TGTGCCAGCAGCCACCCACAGGCCCCAGGGACCCAGTACTTC
.	TRBV2	few	TRBJ1-6	CASRGTLAYNSPLHF	TGTGCCAGCAGAGGGACCCTTGCCTATAATTCACCCCTCCACTTT
.	TRBV5-6	.	TRBJ1-2	CASSFRGYDYGYTF	TGTGCCAGCAGCTTTCGGGGATACGACTATGGCTACACCTTC
.	TRBV12-3/TRBV12-4	.	TRBJ2-7	CASSTRQFSYEQYF	TGTGCCAGCAGTACCCGACAGTTCTCCTACGAGCAGTACTTC
.	TRBV27	many	TRBJ1-5	CASSLGMTGNQPQHF	TGTGCCAGCAGTTTGGGGATGACAGGCAATCAGCCCCAGCATTTT
.	TRBV6-5	many	TRBJ2-5	CASSSGHQETQYF	TGTGCCAGCAGTTCTGGACACCAAGAGACCCAGTACTTC
.	TRBV6-1	.	TRBJ1-1	CAIQGAGRDTEAFF	TGTGCCATTCAAGGAGCAGGGCGAGACACTGAAGCTTTCTTT
TRBD1	TRBV6-1	.	TRBJ2-7	CASRVGQGGYEQYF	TGTGCCAGCAGGGTGGGACAGGGCGGTTACGAGCAGTACTTC
TRBD1	TRBV19	many	TRBJ1-1	CASMVAGGVRNTEAFF	TGTGCCAGTATGGTGGCAGGGGGCGTCAGGAACACTGAAGCTTTCTTT
TRBD1	TRBV5-5	many	TRBJ2-7	CASSYHRDSEQYF	TGTGCCAGCAGCTACCACCGGGACAGCGAGCAGTACTTC
.	TRBV30	many	TRBJ1-2	CAWSLRGSRNLYGYTF	TGTGCCTGGAGCCTTAGGGGCAGCCGAAACCTCTATGGCTACACCTTC
TRBD2	TRBV7-2	many	TRBJ2-7	CASSRTSGAFYEQYF	TGTGCCAGCAGCCGAACTAGCGGGGCCTTCTACGAGCAGTACTTC
.	TRBV19	.	TRBJ1-5	CATRGYGGNQPQHF	TGTGCCACCAGGGGCTACGGGGGCAATCAGCCCCAGCATTTT